This T cell receptor (beta chain) was obtained from a study of stem cell transplantation in POMP-related autoinflammatory disease. Study in general: Pre-transplant patients had naive-skewed CD4+ T cells and few CD8+ T cells. Findings and limits, study-wide: In patients with PRAID, every analyzed T-cell subset tended to show lower diversity and higher clonality. In PRAID patients, the number of distinct TRB V-J gene pairings was restricted.

The V segment lost 3 bases and the J segment 4 bases; nucleotides outside the gene matches: 3. Per the germline V gene, CDR1 is MGHRA and CDR2 is YSYEKL. CDR3 length equals 14 residues. PRAID featured prominent immunodeficiency. Sequenced by immunoSEQ multiplex PCR; TCRdb stores in-frame clones only, minus some. The data contain thousands of clones, approximately 90% of them singletons. To note about this clone: What it binds is unknown.

This specimen was CD8+ T cells from PBMCs, taken before stem cell transplantation. This sequence originates from a human donor with POMP-related autoinflammation and immune dysregulation (PRAID). The rearrangement links TRBV4-1 to TRBJ1-1; TRBD1 matches at 9 bases. The CDR3: CASSHKDRGTEAFF. CDR3 bases: TGCGCCAGCAGCCATAAGGACAGGGGCACTGAAGCTTTCTTT.